This TCR beta chain was observed in a study of blood T cell repertoires in COVID-19. Enrolment of Seattle patients took place during active infection, and they were followed longitudinally. The CDR3 loop spans 14 amino acids. With 0 bases removed from V and 6 bases from J, the gap between germline ends came to 9 bases. From germline, CDR1 is SGDLS and CDR2 YYNGEE. Per the original data handling: Amplification of reference gene primers provided the estimated nucleated cell counts. Profiled with immunoSEQ multiplex PCR; TCRdb holds only in-frame clones, not every one. The V and J calls and clone size come from that table; D and trimming were worked out from the DNA. The data hold about 150,000 clones, with 80% to 90% observed a single time.

The rearrangement links TRBV9 to TRBJ1-4; tentatively, D is TRBD1 (5 bases). Sequencing used peripheral blood. This sequence originates from a man aged 18-30 years with COVID-19, enrolled during active disease. In DNA form, the CDR3 reads TGTGCCAGCAGCGTAGGGGGCGTCGATGAAAAACTGTTTTTT. Translation gives CASSVGGVDEKLFF.